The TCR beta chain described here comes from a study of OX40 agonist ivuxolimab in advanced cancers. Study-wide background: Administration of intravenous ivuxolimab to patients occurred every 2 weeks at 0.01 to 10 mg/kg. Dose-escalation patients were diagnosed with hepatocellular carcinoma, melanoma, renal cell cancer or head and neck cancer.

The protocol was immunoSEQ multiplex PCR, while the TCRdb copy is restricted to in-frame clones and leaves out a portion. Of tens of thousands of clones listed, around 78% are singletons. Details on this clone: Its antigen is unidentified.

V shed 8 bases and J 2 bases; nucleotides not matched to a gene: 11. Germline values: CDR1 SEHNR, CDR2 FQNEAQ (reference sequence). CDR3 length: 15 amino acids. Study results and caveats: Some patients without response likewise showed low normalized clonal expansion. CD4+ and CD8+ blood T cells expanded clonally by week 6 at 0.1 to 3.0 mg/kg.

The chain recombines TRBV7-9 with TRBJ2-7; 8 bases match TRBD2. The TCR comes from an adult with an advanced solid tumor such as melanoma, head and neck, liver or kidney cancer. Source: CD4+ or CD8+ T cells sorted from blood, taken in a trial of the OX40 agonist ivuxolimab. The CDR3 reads CASGFGLARTYEQYF. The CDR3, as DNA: TGTGCCAGCGGGTTCGGACTAGCTCGTACCTACGAGCAGTACTTC.